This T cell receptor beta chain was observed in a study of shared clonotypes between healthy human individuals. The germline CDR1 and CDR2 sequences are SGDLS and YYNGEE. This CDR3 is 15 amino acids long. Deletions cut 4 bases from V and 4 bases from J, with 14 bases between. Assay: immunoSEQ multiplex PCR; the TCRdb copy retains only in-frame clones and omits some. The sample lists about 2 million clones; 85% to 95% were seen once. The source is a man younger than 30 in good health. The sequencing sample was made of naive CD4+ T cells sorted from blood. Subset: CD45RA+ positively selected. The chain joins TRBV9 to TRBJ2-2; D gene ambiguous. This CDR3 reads CASSTMERSTGELFF. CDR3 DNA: TGTGCCAGCAGCACAATGGAGCGTAGCACCGGGGAGCTGTTTTTT.